This T cell receptor beta chain comes out of a study of blood T cell repertoires in COVID-19. Study-wide context: COVID-19 samples from acute and convalescent phases originated in the United States, Italy and Spain. Sample material is recorded as cDNA or gDNA derived from T cells, B-cell-depleted T cells, or PBMCs.

The germline V and J ends were trimmed by 2 bases and 0 bases, with 7 bases remaining between them. This CDR3 is 15 amino acids long. Germline values: CDR1 SNHLY, CDR2 FYNNEI. The count of this clone is one. Living in about 25 US areas, the participants were between roughly 18 and 90 years of age. For recovered donors of Cohort 3, there were two negative PCRs, clearance, or symptom resolution. The assay was immunoSEQ multiplex PCR, and TCRdb's table has in-frame clones only and misses some. The table lists roughly 180,000 clones, 82% of them singletons. This chain uses TRBV2 with TRBJ2-2; D perhaps matches TRBD2 (6 bases). Sequencing input: PBMCs or T cells enriched from blood (not recorded which). This TCR came from a man aged 55-75 years who had recovered from COVID-19. The CDR3 nucleotides read TGTGCCAGCAGTGAATGGGGGGCGAACACCGGGGAGCTGTTTTTT. It yields the protein CASSEWGANTGELFF.